This T cell receptor (beta chain) derives from a study of cytomegalovirus exposure and HLA in healthy donors. Study results and caveats: Reported performance of the classifier showed diagnosis of cytomegalovirus status with high specificity and sensitivity. Near-uniform donor sequencing depth was presumed by presence/absence analyses.

Concerning this clone: What it recognizes is unknown.

V was pared by 2 bases and J by 0 bases, with 4 bases between. This CDR3 spans 13 amino acids. CDR1 SGHTA and CDR2 FQGTGA come from the germline V gene. PCR amplification relied on 60 Vbeta primers (plus 13 Jbeta primers). Assay: immunoSEQ multiplex PCR; the TCRdb copy retains only in-frame clones and omits some. The sample yields around 140,000 clones, 78% seen once. The chain employs TRBV7-3 and TRBJ1-1; the D is unclear. The sequencing input was PBMCs. The clonotype was recovered from a female donor in good health and CMV-seronegative. The DNA for the CDR3 is TGTGCCAGCAGCTTACAGATGAACACTGAAGCTTTCTTT. It is translated as CASSLQMNTEAFF.